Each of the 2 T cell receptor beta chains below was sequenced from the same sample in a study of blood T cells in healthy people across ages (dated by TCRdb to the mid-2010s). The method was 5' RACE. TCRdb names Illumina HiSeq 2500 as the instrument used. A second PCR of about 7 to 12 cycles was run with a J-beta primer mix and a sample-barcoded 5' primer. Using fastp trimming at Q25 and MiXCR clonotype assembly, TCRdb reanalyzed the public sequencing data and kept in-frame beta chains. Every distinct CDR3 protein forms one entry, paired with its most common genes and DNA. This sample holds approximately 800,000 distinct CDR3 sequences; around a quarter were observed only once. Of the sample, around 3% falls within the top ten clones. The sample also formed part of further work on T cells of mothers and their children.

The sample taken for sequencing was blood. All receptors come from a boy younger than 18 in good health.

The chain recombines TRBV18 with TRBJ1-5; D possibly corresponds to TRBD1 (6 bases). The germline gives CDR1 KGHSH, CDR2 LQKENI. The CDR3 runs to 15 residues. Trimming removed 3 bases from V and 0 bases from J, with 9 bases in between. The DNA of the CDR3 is TGTGCCAGCTCACCGGGACACCATAGCAATCAGCCCCAGCATTTT. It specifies CASSPGHHSNQPQHF.

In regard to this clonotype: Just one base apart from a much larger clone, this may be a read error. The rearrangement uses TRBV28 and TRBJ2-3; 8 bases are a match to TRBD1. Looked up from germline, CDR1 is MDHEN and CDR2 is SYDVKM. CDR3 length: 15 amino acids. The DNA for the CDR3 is TGTGCCAGCAGTTTCGGACAGGGACCCACACATACGCAGTATTTT. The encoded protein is CASSFGQGPTHTQYF.